The subject of this entry is one T cell receptor beta chain. Its matching antigen is unknown. The assay was immunoSEQ multiplex PCR, and TCRdb's table has in-frame clones only and misses some. The sample yields under 550,000 clones, 96% seen once. Germline CDR1 and CDR2: MNHNS and SASEGT. This CDR3 spans 16 amino acids. V was cut by 2 bases and J by 4 bases, with 15 bases left in between. The entry originates in a study of shared clonotypes between healthy human individuals. Study-wide results and caveats: Clonotype sharing across a few donors was observed for 5% to 6.5% of naive CD4 clonotypes. Incomplete sequencing of sorted subsets was indicated by rarefaction despite large depth.

There were no recent acute infections or vaccinations among the donors, who were healthy HIV-negative adults. The genes are TRBV6-1 and TRBJ1-5; D is unresolved. This sequence was found in a woman in her twenties or thirties in good health. The sequenced sample was naive CD4+ T cells sorted from blood. Subset defined: CD45RA+ positively selected. The CDR3 loop is CASSESRRIKNQPQHF. CDR3 bases: TGTGCCAGCAGTGAATCCCGACGGATTAAGAATCAGCCCCAGCATTTT.